This T cell receptor (beta chain) stems from a study of cytomegalovirus exposure and HLA in healthy donors. In the PCR, 60 Vbeta and 13 Jbeta primers were used. Measured with immunoSEQ multiplex PCR; TCRdb has only the in-frame clones, and not every one. The data hold about 130,000 clones, with 83% observed a single time. Study-level points and caveats: Rare sequences made up most TCRs, while some public TCRs were found in many donors. Earlier analysis found most TCR beta V segments productive about 87% or about 30% of the time. A later analysis found that most CMV-associated TCR beta chains appeared HLA-restricted. An Asian-associated ancestry cluster reportedly showed fewer N-insertions than the approximately 700-donor mean in a later analysis.

Of note for this clone: Its antigen is unknown.

Per the germline V gene, CDR1 is SGHTA and CDR2 is FQGNSA. V lost 1 base and J lost 0, with 10 bases in between. CDR3 size: 15 residues. The source is a girl aged 2 to 10 in good health and CMV-seronegative. The specimen sequenced was PBMCs. V is TRBV7-2 and J is TRBJ2-7; D is unresolved. The CDR3 reads CASSLGSELSYEQYF. CDR3 bases: TGTGCCAGCAGCTTAGGTTCGGAGCTCTCCTACGAGCAGTACTTC.